This section outlines one T cell receptor (beta chain) sequence together with its context. Its antigen target is currently unknown. Base qualities are not at hand, and no much larger clone is one base apart. From the cysteine up to the phenylalanine, the CDR3 has a length of 12 residues. Only the CDR3 region is kept as DNA, spanning 36 bases read in frame from base 1. From the germline V gene, CDR1 is SGHTA and CDR2 is FQGTGA. Trimming accounts for 3 bases at V and 9 bases at J, while the number of junction bases matched to no gene is 4. This record belongs to a study of T-cell memory formation after mild COVID-19 (dated by TCRdb to the early 2020s). In the study overall: Most TCR sequence clusters were specific to one of the two donors. In a couple of donors, T-cell clones that expanded and contracted after mild COVID-19 were tracked by sequencing TCRalpha and TCRbeta repertoires over time. The cohort was made up of two young adult volunteers, one female and one male, who were previously healthy.

Overall results and qualifications from the work: From day 15 to 85, contracting clones showed balanced CD4/CD8 phenotypes, whereas a second wave of clones that expanded from day 15 to 37 leaned towards CD4+. The study covered only two mild cases, and larger cohorts including severe cases with pre-infection samples were considered necessary. The second-wave clones that peaked on day 37 were not confirmed to be SARS-CoV-2 specific. Contracting CD4+ clones turned up mainly in the CM and EM memory subsets, whereas EMRA was where CD8+ clones were enriched. Some responding clones were detected in pre-infection memory, suggesting pre-existing cross-reactive memory T cells joined the SARS-CoV-2 response.

Ficoll-Paque density gradient centrifugation was used to isolate PBMCs. This sample was sequenced with an Illumina NovaSeq 6000. TCRalpha and TCRbeta cDNA libraries were built by 5'RACE with constant-segment primers, adding sample barcodes and unique molecular identifiers. Trizol reagent was used to extract RNA from every sample. Libraries were amplified in two PCR steps, with a second sample barcode and Illumina TruSeq adapters added in the second step. The libraries were sequenced on an Illumina NovaSeq using 2 x 150 bp paired-end reads. For the original study's pipeline: With migec v1.2.7, reads were demultiplexed and then collapsed into UMI-guided consensus sequences. Using mixcr v2.1.11, the UMI consensuses were aligned to TRA and TRB V and J templates and assembled into clonotypes. A clonotype was counted as expanded or contracted only when both edgeR and NoisET called the clonotype significant, with the noise models trained on biological replicates. For edgeR calls, the cutoffs were a false discovery rate-adjusted p below 0.01 and a log2 fold-change threshold of 1. PCA with hierarchical clustering of max-normalized trajectories of the 1000 most abundant clonotypes was used as exploratory dynamics analysis. The CD4 or CD8 phenotype of responding clones was assigned using the separately sequenced CD4+ and CD8+ repertoires. TCRdb cleaned the public reads at Q25 with fastp, built clones with MiXCR and kept in-frame beta chains. Merged by CDR3 protein, the rows form single entries marked with the most common genes and DNA. The V and J calls come from TCRdb's annotation, not from the publication. This sample gives approximately 150,000 distinct CDR3 sequences in total; 15% to 20% of them show up just once. The ten largest account for approximately 2.4% of the sample.

The material sequenced was PBMCs or a T cell subset sorted from them (not recorded which). Recombination connected TRBV7-3 to TRBJ1-1, with TRBD1 identical over 7 junction bases. This clonotype was obtained from an adult woman who had mild COVID-19 (a few samples of this study predate the infection). The sample titles of this study are shuffled in the database, so cell type and time point are left out; the donor was told from shared clones. The CDR3 reads CASSFSQGQAFF. Read as DNA, the sequence is TGTGCCAGCAGCTTCTCACAGGGGCAAGCTTTCTTT.